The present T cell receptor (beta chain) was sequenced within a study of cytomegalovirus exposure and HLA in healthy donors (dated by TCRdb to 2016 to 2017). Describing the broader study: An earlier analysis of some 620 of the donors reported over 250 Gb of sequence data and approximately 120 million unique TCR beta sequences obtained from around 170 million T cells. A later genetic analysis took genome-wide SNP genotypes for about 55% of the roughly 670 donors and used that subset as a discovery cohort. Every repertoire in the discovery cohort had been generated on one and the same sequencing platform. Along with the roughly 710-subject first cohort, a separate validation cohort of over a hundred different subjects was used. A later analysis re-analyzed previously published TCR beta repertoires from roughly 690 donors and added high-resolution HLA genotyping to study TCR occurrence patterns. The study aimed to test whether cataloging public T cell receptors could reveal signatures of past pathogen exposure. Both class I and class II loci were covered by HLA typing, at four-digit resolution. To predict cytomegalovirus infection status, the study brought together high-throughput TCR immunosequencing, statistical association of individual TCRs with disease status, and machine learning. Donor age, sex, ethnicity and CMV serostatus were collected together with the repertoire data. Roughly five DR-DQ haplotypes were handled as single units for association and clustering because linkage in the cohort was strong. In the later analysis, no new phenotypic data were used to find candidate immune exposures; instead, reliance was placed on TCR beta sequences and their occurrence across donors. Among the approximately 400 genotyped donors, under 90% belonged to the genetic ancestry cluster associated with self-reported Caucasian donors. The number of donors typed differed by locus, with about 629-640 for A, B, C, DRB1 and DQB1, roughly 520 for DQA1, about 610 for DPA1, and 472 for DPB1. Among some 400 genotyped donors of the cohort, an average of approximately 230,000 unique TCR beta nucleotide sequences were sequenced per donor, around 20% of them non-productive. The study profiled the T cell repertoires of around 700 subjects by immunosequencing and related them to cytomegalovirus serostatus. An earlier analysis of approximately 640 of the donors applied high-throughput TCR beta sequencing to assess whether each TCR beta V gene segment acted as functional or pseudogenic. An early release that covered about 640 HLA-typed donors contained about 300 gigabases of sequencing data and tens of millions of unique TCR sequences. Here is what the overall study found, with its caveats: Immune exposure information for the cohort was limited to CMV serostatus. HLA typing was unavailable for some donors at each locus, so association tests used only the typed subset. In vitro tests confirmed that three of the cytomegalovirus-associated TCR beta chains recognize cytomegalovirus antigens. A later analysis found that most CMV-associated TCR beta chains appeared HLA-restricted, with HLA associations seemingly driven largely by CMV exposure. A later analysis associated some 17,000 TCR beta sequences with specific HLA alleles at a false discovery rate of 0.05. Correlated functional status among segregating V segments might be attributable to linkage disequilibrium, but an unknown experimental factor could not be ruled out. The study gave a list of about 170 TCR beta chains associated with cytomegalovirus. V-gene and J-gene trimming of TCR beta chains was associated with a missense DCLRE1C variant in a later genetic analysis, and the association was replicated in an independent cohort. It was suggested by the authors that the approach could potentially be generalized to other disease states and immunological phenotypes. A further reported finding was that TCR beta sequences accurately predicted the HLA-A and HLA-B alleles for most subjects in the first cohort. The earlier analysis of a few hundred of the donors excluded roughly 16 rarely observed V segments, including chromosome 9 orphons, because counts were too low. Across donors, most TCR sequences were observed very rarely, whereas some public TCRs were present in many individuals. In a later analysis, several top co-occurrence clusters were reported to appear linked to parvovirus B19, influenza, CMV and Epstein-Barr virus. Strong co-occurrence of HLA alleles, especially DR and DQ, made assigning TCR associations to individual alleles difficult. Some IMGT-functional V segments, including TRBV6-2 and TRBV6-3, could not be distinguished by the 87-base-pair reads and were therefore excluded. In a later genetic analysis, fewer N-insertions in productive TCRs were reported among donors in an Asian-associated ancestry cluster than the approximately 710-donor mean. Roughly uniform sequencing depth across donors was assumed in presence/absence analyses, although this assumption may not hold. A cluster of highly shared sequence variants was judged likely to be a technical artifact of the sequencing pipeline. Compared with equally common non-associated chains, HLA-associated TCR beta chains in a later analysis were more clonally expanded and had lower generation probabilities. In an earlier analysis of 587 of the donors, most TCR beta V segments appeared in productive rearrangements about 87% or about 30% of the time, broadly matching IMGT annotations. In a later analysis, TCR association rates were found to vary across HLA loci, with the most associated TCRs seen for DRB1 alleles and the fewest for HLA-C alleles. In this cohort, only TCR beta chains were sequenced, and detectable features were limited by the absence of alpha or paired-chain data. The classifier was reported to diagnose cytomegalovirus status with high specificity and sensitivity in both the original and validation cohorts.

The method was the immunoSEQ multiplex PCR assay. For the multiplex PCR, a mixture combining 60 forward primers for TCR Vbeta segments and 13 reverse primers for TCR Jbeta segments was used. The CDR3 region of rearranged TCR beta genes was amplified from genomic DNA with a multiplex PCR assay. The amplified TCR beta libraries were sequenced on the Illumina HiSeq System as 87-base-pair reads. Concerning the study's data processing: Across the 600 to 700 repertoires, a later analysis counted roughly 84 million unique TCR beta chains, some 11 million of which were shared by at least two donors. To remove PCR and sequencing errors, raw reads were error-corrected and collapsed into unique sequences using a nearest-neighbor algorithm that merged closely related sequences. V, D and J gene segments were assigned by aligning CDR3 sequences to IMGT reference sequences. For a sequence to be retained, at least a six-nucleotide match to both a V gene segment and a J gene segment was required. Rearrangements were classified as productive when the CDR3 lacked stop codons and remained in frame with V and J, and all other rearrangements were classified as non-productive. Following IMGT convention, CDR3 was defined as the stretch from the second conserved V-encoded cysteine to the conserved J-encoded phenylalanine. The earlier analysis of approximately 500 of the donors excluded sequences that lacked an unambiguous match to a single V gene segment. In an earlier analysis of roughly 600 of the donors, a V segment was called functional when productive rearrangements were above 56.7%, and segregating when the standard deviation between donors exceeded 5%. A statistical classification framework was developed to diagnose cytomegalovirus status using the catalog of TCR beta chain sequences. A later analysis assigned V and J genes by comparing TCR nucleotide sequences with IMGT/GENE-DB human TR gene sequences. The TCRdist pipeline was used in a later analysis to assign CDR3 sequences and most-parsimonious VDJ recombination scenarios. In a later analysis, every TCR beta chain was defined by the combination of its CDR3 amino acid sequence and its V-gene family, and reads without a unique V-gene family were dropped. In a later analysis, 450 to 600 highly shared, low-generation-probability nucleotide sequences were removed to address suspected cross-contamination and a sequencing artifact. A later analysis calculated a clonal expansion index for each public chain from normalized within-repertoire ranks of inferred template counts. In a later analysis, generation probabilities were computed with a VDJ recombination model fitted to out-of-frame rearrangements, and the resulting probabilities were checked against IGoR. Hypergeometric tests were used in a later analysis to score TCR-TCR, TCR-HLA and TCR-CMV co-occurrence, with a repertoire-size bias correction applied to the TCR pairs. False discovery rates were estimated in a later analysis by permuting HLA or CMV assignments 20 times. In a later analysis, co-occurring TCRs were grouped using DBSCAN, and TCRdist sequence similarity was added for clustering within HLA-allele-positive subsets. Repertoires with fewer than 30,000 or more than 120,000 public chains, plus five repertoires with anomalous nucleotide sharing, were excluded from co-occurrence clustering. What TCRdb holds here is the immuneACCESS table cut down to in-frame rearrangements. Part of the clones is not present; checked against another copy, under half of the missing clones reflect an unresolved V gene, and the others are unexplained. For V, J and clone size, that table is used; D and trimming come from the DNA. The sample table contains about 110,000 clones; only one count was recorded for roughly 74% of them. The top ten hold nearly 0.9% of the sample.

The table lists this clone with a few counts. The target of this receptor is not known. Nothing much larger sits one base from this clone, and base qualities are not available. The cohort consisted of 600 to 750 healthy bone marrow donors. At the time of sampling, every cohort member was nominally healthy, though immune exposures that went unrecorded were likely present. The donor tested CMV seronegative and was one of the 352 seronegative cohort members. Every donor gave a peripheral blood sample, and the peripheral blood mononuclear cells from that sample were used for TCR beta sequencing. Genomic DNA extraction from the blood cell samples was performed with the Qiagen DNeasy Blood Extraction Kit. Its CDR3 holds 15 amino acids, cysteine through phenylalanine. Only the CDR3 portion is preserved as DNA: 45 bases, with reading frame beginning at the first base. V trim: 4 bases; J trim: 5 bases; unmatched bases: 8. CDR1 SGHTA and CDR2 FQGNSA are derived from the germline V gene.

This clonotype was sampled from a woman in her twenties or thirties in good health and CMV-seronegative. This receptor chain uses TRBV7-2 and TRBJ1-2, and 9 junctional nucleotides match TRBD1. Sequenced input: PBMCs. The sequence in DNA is TGTGCCAGCAGCTCCCGGGACAGGGACCCTTATGGCTACACCTTC. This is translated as CASSSRDRDPYGYTF.